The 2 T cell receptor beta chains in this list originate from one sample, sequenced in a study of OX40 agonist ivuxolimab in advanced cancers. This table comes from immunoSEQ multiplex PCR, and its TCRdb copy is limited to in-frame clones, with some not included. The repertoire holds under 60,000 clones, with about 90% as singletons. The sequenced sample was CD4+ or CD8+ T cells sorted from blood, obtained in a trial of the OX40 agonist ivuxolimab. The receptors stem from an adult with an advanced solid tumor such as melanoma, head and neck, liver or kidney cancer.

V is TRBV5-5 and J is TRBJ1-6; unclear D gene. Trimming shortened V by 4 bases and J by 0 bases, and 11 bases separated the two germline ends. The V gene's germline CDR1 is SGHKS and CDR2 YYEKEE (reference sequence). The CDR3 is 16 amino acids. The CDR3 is CASSDYGVSYNSPLHF. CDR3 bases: TGTGCCAGCAGCGATTACGGGGTCTCCTATAATTCACCCCTCCACTTT.

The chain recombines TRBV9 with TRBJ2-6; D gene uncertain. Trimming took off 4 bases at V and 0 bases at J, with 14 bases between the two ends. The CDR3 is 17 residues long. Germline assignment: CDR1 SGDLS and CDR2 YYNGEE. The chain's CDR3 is CASSLRTASSGANVLTF. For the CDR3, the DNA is TGTGCCAGCAGCCTTAGGACGGCAAGCTCTGGGGCCAACGTCCTGACTTTC.